This TCR beta chain was sequenced during a study of identical twins. TCRdb processed the 5' RACE reads anew with MiXCR; each CDR3 protein has one entry. The sample includes about 240,000 distinct CDR3 sequences, approximately 7.3% of them seen just once. This CDR3 contains 14 residues. Trimming pared 7 bases from V and 4 bases from J, leaving 13 bases between. The germline gives CDR1 SEHNR, CDR2 FQNEAQ (reference sequence). The sample also formed part of further work on yellow fever vaccine responses in identical twins.

Sequenced: CD8+ T cells sorted from blood. This chain uses TRBV7-9 with TRBJ2-2; possibly TRBD2 for D (6 bases). The source is a woman aged 18-29 years in good health. The CDR3 protein is CASIWGDGTGELFF. The CDR3 DNA is TGTGCCAGCATCTGGGGGGATGGCACCGGGGAGCTGTTTTTT.